Presented here are 2 T cell receptor beta chains from one specimen sequenced in a study of OX40 agonist ivuxolimab in advanced cancers. Using immunoSEQ multiplex PCR, the repertoire was profiled, and TCRdb retains in-frame clones only, with some absent. The profile shows 65,000 to 95,000 clones, approximately 82% of them singletons. The sequencing here drew on CD4+ or CD8+ T cells sorted from blood, taken in a trial of the OX40 agonist ivuxolimab. These receptors all come from an adult with an advanced solid tumor such as melanoma, head and neck, liver or kidney cancer.

Only a few counts were recorded for this clone. This chain connects TRBV5-1 to TRBJ1-5, with 7 bases that match TRBD1. This CDR3 has 17 amino acids. V lost 0 bases, J lost 0 bases, and 6 bases stayed unmatched. Germline V lookup: CDR1 SGHRS, CDR2 YFSETQ. The DNA of the CDR3 is TGCGCCAGCAGCTTGGTGCCGACAGGGAATAGCAATCAGCCCCAGCATTTT. Encoded protein: CASSLVPTGNSNQPQHF.

The chain has TRBV6-5 and TRBJ2-2, with 12 bases lining up with TRBD2. The V gene end was trimmed by 5 bases and the J gene end by 5 bases; junction bases not matched to a gene: 3. The CDR3 is made up of 15 amino acids. Germline loops: CDR1 MNHEY, CDR2 SVGAGI. CDR3: CASSGLAGLTGELFF. CDR3 in DNA: TGTGCCAGCAGTGGACTAGCGGGGCTTACCGGGGAGCTGTTTTTT.